The present entry profiles one T cell receptor (beta chain) with its context. The antigen is not known. There are 13 residues in the CDR3. V gave up 8 bases and J gave up 0 bases, with 11 bases separating them. Germline CDR1 and CDR2: MNHEY and SVGAGI. This record belongs to a study of cytomegalovirus exposure and HLA in healthy donors. Primers for the PCR totalled 60 Vbeta and 13 Jbeta. The authors' processing: Later analysis identified some 88 million unique TCR beta chains, 10 million to 12 million shared. TCRdb's copy holds only in-frame clones and misses some; the assay was immunoSEQ multiplex PCR. The V and J calls and clone size come from that table; D and trimming were worked out from the DNA. The sample carries roughly 150,000 clones, more than 70% recorded once. Study conclusions and caveats: Reportedly, diagnosis of cytomegalovirus status by the classifier showed high specificity and sensitivity. A later analysis linked a missense DCLRE1C variant to TCR beta V- and J-gene trimming. CMV serostatus was the only immune exposure information that was available.

This chain connects TRBV6-5 to TRBJ2-7; D possibly corresponds to TRBD2 (6 bases). This receptor was taken from a man between 18 and 35 years old in good health and CMV-seropositive. Sequencing was carried out using PBMCs. The chain's CDR3 is CASGGLSSYEQYF. In nucleotides, the CDR3 is TGTGCCAGCGGGGGACTTAGCTCCTACGAGCAGTACTTC.